One sample yielded the 18 T cell receptor beta chains listed below, sequenced in a study of cytotoxic CD8 clonotypes in ibrutinib-treated CLL. Generated by immunoSEQ multiplex PCR, the TCRdb table keeps only in-frame clones and is missing some. In the table there are 65,000 to 90,000 clones, approximately 87% of which are singletons. The sequencing used PBMCs, collected after 24 months of ibrutinib treatment. The receptors derive from a human donor with chronic lymphocytic leukemia.

This clone was detected a few times. The gene calls are TRBV30 and TRBJ1-1; the D is unclear. V lost 2 bases, J lost 5 bases, and 9 bases lay in between. Germline CDR1 is GTSNPN and CDR2 is SVGIG (reference sequence). CDR3 length equals 12 residues. CDR3 sequence: CAWSYVWTEAFF. CDR3 sequence (DNA): TGTGCCTGGAGTTACGTGTGGACTGAAGCTTTCTTT.

The V gene is TRBV7-9, the J gene TRBJ2-5, with TRBD1 identical over 9 bases. V shed 5 bases, J shed 5 bases, and the junction held 9 bases outside the gene matches. Germline V gene data show CDR1 as SEHNR and CDR2 as FQNEAQ (reference sequence). The CDR3 consists of 15 residues. DNA for the CDR3: TGTGCCAGCAGCAAGGACAGGGGTTTTGGGGAGACCCAGTACTTC. Residues: CASSKDRGFGETQYF.

This clone was seen a handful of times. The chain joins TRBV5-4 to TRBJ2-2; 10 positions agree with TRBD2. Germline V CDR1 and CDR2: SGHNT, YYREEE (reference sequence). CDR3 length equals 17 residues. The V and J ends lost 4 bases and 2 bases, in that order; junction bases with no gene match: 8. CDR3 amino acids: CASSRTGTSVNTGELFF. In DNA, the CDR3 is TGTGCCAGCAGCCGAACAGGGACTAGCGTTAACACCGGGGAGCTGTTTTTT.

A few counts support this clone. This rearrangement joins TRBV28 to TRBJ2-6, with a possible D match to TRBD1 (6 bases). The CDR3 loop spans 17 amino acids. The germline V and J ends were trimmed by 5 bases and 4 bases, with 18 bases remaining between them. Germline-derived CDR1 and CDR2 are MDHEN and SYDVKM. CDR3 coding DNA: TGTGCCAGCAGTGTGACAGGCCGACCTGTGGGGGCCAACGTCCTGACTTTC. Residues: CASSVTGRPVGANVLTF.

V gene TRBV29-1 combines with J gene TRBJ2-1, with D possibly matching TRBD2 (6 bases). The germline V and J ends were trimmed by 2 bases and 2 bases, with 10 bases remaining between them. The CDR3 loop spans 14 amino acids. CDR1 is SQVTM and CDR2 is ANQGSEA in the germline V gene. CDR3: CSVELANTYNEQFF. The CDR3 DNA sequence: TGCAGCGTTGAACTAGCGAACACCTACAATGAGCAGTTCTTC.

V gene TRBV30 combines with J gene TRBJ2-4, with TRBD1 matching 9 bases. The CDR3 is made up of 14 amino acids. Germline V lookup: CDR1 GTSNPN, CDR2 SVGIG (reference sequence). V was clipped by 1 base and J by 6 bases; unmatched bases: 4. In DNA form, the CDR3 reads TGTGCCTGGAGTGGGGACAGGGCCCTAAACATTCAGTACTTC. This codes for CAWSGDRALNIQYF.

The V gene is TRBV9, the J gene TRBJ2-1; TRBD2 agrees at 9 bases. Trimming cost V 0 bases and J 4 bases; bases outside gene matches: 20. This CDR3 has 21 amino acids. The germline V gene has CDR1 SGDLS and CDR2 YYNGEE. The CDR3: CASSVAPLAGVGRGIYNEQFF. CDR3 in DNA: TGTGCCAGCAGCGTAGCCCCATTAGCGGGAGTGGGGCGGGGTATATACAATGAGCAGTTCTTC.

This chain joins TRBV13 and TRBJ2-3; D may match TRBD1 or TRBD2 (5 bases each). Germline CDR1 and CDR2: PRHDT and FYEKMQ (reference sequence). There are 15 residues in the CDR3. V was trimmed by 2 bases and J by 3 bases, leaving 12 bases between them. As DNA, the CDR3 is TGTGCCAGCAGCTTAAGTACGGGGCTAACAGATACGCAGTATTTT. Its protein product is CASSLSTGLTDTQYF.

The V gene is TRBV5-1, the J gene TRBJ2-7; 11 nucleotides match TRBD1. Germline CDR1 SGHRS, CDR2 YFSETQ. J was trimmed by 4 bases and V by 0 bases; bases with no gene match: 3. CDR3 length: 15 amino acids. CDR3 nucleotides: TGCGCCAGCAGCTTGGGGACAGGGGGCGGGTACGAGCAGTACTTC. Protein sequence: CASSLGTGGGYEQYF. The full variable domain, its missing parts supplied by reference TRBV5-1 and TRBJ2-7, is KAGVTQTPRYLIKTRGQQVTLSCSPISGHRSVSWYQQTPGQGLQFLFEYFSETQRNKGNFPGRFSGRQFSNSRSEMNVSTLELGDSALYLCASSLGTGGGYEQYFGPGTRLTVT.

J is TRBJ1-6 and V is TRBV28, with D perhaps matching TRBD1 (5 bases). Germline V lookup: CDR1 MDHEN, CDR2 SYDVKM. This CDR3 has 12 amino acids. V was clipped by 6 bases and J by 9 bases, with 9 bases between them. The CDR3 nucleotides read TGTGCCAGCAGCTCAGGGACTTCACCCCTCCACTTT. Translation gives CASSSGTSPLHF.

V and J are TRBV30 and TRBJ2-6; possible D gene TRBD2, 6 bases. V lost 0 bases, J lost 0 bases, and 21 bases lay in between. CDR1 and CDR2 (germline): GTSNPN, SVGIG (reference sequence). The CDR3 covers 20 residues. The CDR3: CAWSVSPGAGPLSGANVLTF. CDR3 nucleotides: TGTGCCTGGAGTGTATCACCCGGCGCGGGGCCTCTCTCTGGGGCCAACGTCCTGACTTTC.

This clone has just a few counts. This chain links TRBV11-2 with TRBJ2-1; no clear D. Per the germline V gene, CDR1 is SGHAT and CDR2 is FQNNGV. This CDR3 has 13 residues. Trimming took 6 bases from V and 9 from J, leaving 15 bases between them. The CDR3 loop is CASSKKGRTEQFF. The CDR3 DNA reads as TGTGCCAGCAGTAAAAAAGGACGTACTGAGCAGTTCTTC. Using reference TRBV11-2 and TRBJ2-1 for the parts outside the CDR3, the full variable domain is EAGVAQSPRYKIIEKRQSVAFWCNPISGHATLYWYQQILGQGPKLLIQFQNNGVVDDSQLPKDRFSAERLKGVDSTLKIQPAKLEDSAVYLCASSKKGRTEQFFGPGTRLTVL.

This clone was detected many times. The genes are TRBV27 and TRBJ2-7; 10 bases align to TRBD2. V was pared by 4 bases and J by 4 bases, with 7 bases of the junction left unmatched. The germline V gene has CDR1 MNHEY and CDR2 SMNVEV (reference sequence). CDR3 size: 15 residues. CDR3 region: CASSSKAGGGYEQYF. Written as DNA, the CDR3 is TGTGCCAGCAGTTCTAAAGCGGGAGGGGGATACGAGCAGTACTTC.

V usage is TRBV18 and J usage is TRBJ1-1, with TRBD1 as a possible D gene (5 bases). Between the trimmed V and J ends, which lost 5 bases and 4 bases, there was a span of 8 bases. The CDR3 consists of 12 residues. Germline loops: CDR1 KGHSH, CDR2 LQKENI. The CDR3 region is CASSAGPTEAFF. DNA for the CDR3: TGTGCCAGCTCAGCGGGACCCACTGAAGCTTTCTTT.

J is TRBJ2-3 and V is TRBV18; TRBD2 is a possible D gene (5 bases). V lost 2 bases and J lost 2, with 14 bases in between. The germline V gene encodes CDR1 KGHSH and CDR2 LQKENI. There are 16 residues in the CDR3. CDR3 region: CASSPGSGYFTDTQYF. The CDR3, as DNA: TGTGCCAGCTCACCAGGGTCGGGATACTTCACAGATACGCAGTATTTT.

The rearrangement uses TRBV7-9 and TRBJ2-1; 7 nucleotides agree with TRBD2. The CDR3 length is 14 residues. Germline CDR1 and CDR2: SEHNR and FQNEAQ (reference sequence). The trim removed 5 bases at V and 4 bases at J, leaving 5 bases unmatched. CDR3 sequence (DNA): TGTGCCAGCAGCCCGGGAGGTCCATACAATGAGCAGTTCTTC. Translating gives CASSPGGPYNEQFF.

The sample holds one count of this clone. The gene calls are TRBV4-1 and TRBJ1-4, with 8 nucleotides matching TRBD1. The CDR3 totals 16 residues. V shed 0 bases, J shed 7 bases, and the junction held 7 bases outside the gene matches. Germline CDR1 MGHRA, CDR2 YSYEKL. The CDR3, as DNA: TGCGCCAGCAGCCAAGATAGTACAGGGGGTTCTGAAAAACTGTTTTTT. This encodes CASSQDSTGGSEKLFF.

V gene TRBV5-4 combines with J gene TRBJ2-3; 12 positions match TRBD2. V gave up 4 bases and J gave up 5 bases; unmatched junction bases: 11. This CDR3 comprises 17 residues. In germline, CDR1 is SGHNT, CDR2 YYREEE (reference sequence). CDR3 sequence (DNA): TGTGCCAGCAGCGACCTCCGCCTAGCGGGAGGGGGAGATACGCAGTATTTT. Protein: CASSDLRLAGGGDTQYF.